One and the same sample provided the 26 T cell receptor beta chains below, sequenced in a study of blood T cell repertoires in COVID-19. The method was immunoSEQ multiplex PCR; TCRdb's version includes in-frame clones alone and lacks a portion of them. Counted here are over 20,000 clones, 86% occurring once; the ten biggest clones make up 20% to 30%. The sample was peripheral blood. Source of these receptors: a human donor with active COVID-19. The donor label of this sample is uncertain.

The CDR3 protein is CASSEGEETEAFF. As DNA, the CDR3 is TGTGCCAGCAGTGAGGGGGAAGAAACTGAAGCTTTCTTT. The V call is TRBV12-3 or TRBV12-4, the J call TRBJ1-1, with D perhaps TRBD1 (6 bases). This CDR3 has 13 residues. V lost 5 bases, J lost 5 bases, and 12 bases lay in between.

This chain joins TRBV5-1 and TRBJ2-5; 8 positions match TRBD1. Germline V gene sequence: CDR1 SGHRS, CDR2 YFSETQ. This CDR3 is built from 15 residues. The trim removed 2 bases at V and 5 bases at J, leaving 8 bases unmatched. CDR3 sequence: CASSFGQGAGETQYF. DNA for the CDR3: TGCGCCAGCAGCTTTGGTCAGGGGGCCGGGGAGACCCAGTACTTC. The variable domain in full, with the rest retrieved from reference TRBV5-1 and TRBJ2-5, is KAGVTQTPRYLIKTRGQQVTLSCSPISGHRSVSWYQQTPGQGLQFLFEYFSETQRNKGNFPGRFSGRQFSNSRSEMNVSTLELGDSALYLCASSFGQGAGETQYFGPGTRLLVL.

The CDR3 DNA is TGCGCCAGCAGCTCTGGACTAGCGGGAGGGCCCGGGTACGAGCAGTACTTC. It yields the protein CASSSGLAGGPGYEQYF. The chain employs TRBV5-1 and TRBJ2-7, with TRBD2 matching 15 bases. The germline V gene encodes CDR1 SGHRS and CDR2 YFSETQ. The length of the CDR3 is 17 residues. V lost 3 bases, J lost 4 bases, and 8 bases stayed unmatched. Together with reference TRBV5-1 and TRBJ2-7, the CDR3 gives the full variable domain: KAGVTQTPRYLIKTRGQQVTLSCSPISGHRSVSWYQQTPGQGLQFLFEYFSETQRNKGNFPGRFSGRQFSNSRSEMNVSTLELGDSALYLCASSSGLAGGPGYEQYFGPGTRLTVT.

This clone occurred a few times. The chain carries TRBV29-1 and TRBJ2-1, with 13 bases matching TRBD2. Germline V lookup: CDR1 SQVTM, CDR2 ANQGSEA. The CDR3 loop spans 16 amino acids. With V trimmed by 4 bases and J by 5 bases, 8 bases remained unmatched. The CDR3 reads CSVAFGTSGEDNEQFF. The CDR3 DNA follows: TGCAGCGTTGCCTTCGGGACTAGCGGGGAAGACAATGAGCAGTTCTTC.

V gene TRBV15 combines with J gene TRBJ2-1; 7 bases agree with TRBD1. Per germline, CDR1 LNHNV and CDR2 YYDKDF (reference sequence). With V trimmed by 0 bases and J by 8 bases, 4 bases remained unmatched. The CDR3 consists of 14 residues. The CDR3, as DNA: TGTGCCACCAGCAGAGATGTAACAGGGGATGAGCAGTTCTTC. It translates to CATSRDVTGDEQFF.

The chain is built from TRBV4-1 and TRBJ2-7; D is perhaps TRBD2 (6 bases). The CDR3 is made up of 15 amino acids. Germline V gene sequence: CDR1 MGHRA, CDR2 YSYEKL. V was pared by 6 bases and J by 3 bases, with 18 bases between. The CDR3 nucleotides are TGCGCCAGCAGTTGGGCCCGGGAGCGTAGCTACGAGCAGTACTTC. Protein: CASSWARERSYEQYF.

CDR3 sequence: CASSESPGPSYEQYF. In DNA form, the CDR3 reads TGTGCCAGCAGCGAGAGCCCGGGTCCCTCCTACGAGCAGTACTTC. The chain uses TRBV9 and TRBJ2-7, with unresolved D. This CDR3 comprises 15 residues. Germline CDR1 SGDLS, CDR2 YYNGEE. V dropped 3 bases and J dropped 0 bases, with 13 bases sitting between them.

This sequence joins TRBV2 and TRBJ1-2; 7 bases are a match to TRBD1. CDR1 is SNHLY and CDR2 is FYNNEI in the germline V gene. Germline trimming cut 3 bases from V and 6 bases from J; bases unmatched to any gene: 10. The CDR3 is 15 residues long. This CDR3 is CASSDSFRGQDGYTF. CDR3 coding DNA: TGTGCCAGCAGTGACTCGTTTAGGGGGCAGGATGGCTACACCTTC.

This sequence joins TRBV2 and TRBJ2-3; maybe TRBD1 (5 bases). With 6 bases removed from V and 1 base from J, the gap between germline ends came to 11 bases. Germline loops: CDR1 SNHLY, CDR2 FYNNEI. This CDR3 region has 14 residues. The CDR3 sequence is CASRDARGTDTQYF. In nucleotides, the CDR3 is TGTGCCAGCAGGGATGCCAGGGGCACAGATACGCAGTATTTT.

This chain uses TRBV9 with TRBJ2-7; a weak D match, TRBD1 (6 bases). The CDR3 is made up of 13 amino acids. Germline values: CDR1 SGDLS, CDR2 YYNGEE. Trimming shortened V by 4 bases and J by 0 bases, and 8 bases separated the two germline ends. As DNA, the CDR3 is TGTGCCAGCAGCCGGGACACCTCCTACGAGCAGTACTTC. Translating gives CASSRDTSYEQYF.

The genes are TRBV7-6 and TRBJ1-1; a weak D match, TRBD1 (5 bases). This CDR3 spans 17 amino acids. Germline lookup yields CDR1 SGHVS and CDR2 FNYEAQ. Trimming pared 3 bases from V and 4 bases from J, leaving 21 bases between. The CDR3 region is CASSFTGASFSITEAFF. The CDR3 region has the DNA TGTGCCAGCAGCTTCACTGGGGCCAGTTTCAGTATCACTGAAGCTTTCTTT. The variable domain in full, with the rest retrieved from reference TRBV7-6 and TRBJ1-1, is GAGVSQSPRYKVTKRGQDVALRCDPISGHVSLYWYRQALGQGPEFLTYFNYEAQQDKSGLPNDRFSAERPEGSISTLTIQRTEQRDSAMYRCASSFTGASFSITEAFFGQGTRLTVV.

CDR3 in DNA: TGTGCCATCAGTGTTGACGGGGTTGGCAATCAGCCCCAGCATTTT. Translating gives CAISVDGVGNQPQHF. The gene calls are TRBV10-3 and TRBJ1-5; D not resolved. In germline, CDR1 is ENHRY, CDR2 SYGVKD. The V gene lost 4 bases and the J gene lost 2 bases, with 12 bases spanning the gap. This CDR3 is built from 15 residues.

Here the CDR3 DNA reads TGTGCCAGCAGCTTAAATGGAGGGGGCAATGATCTCCAGCATTTT. The encoded protein is CASSLNGGGNDLQHF. V is TRBV7-9 and J is TRBJ1-5, with 7 bases matching TRBD1. CDR3 length: 15 residues. Germline V gives CDR1 SEHNR, CDR2 FQNEAQ (reference sequence). V trimming: 2 bases; J trimming: 12 bases; junction bases outside the gene matches: 13.

CDR3 sequence reads: CASSQDRVTDEQFF. As DNA, the CDR3 is TGTGCCAGCAGCCAGGACAGGGTAACAGATGAGCAGTTCTTC. The gene calls are TRBV6-2 or TRBV6-3 and TRBJ2-1; TRBD1 matches at 8 bases. With 6 bases clipped from V and 8 bases from J, the junction kept 9 bases outside the gene matches. Germline CDR1 is MNHEY and CDR2 is SVGEGT. This CDR3 is 14 amino acids long.

V and J are TRBV19 and TRBJ2-1, with 9 bases fitting TRBD2. The CDR3 has 16 amino acids. The ends lost 2 bases at V and 0 bases at J; junction bases unmatched: 2. Looked up from germline, CDR1 is LNHDA and CDR2 is SQIVND (reference sequence). CDR3 sequence (DNA): TGTGCCAGTAGTATACGAGCGGGAGGCTCCTACAATGAGCAGTTCTTC. It specifies CASSIRAGGSYNEQFF.

The CDR3 protein is CASSQTGVGETQYF. Written as DNA, the CDR3 is TGTGCCAGCAGCCAAACAGGGGTGGGGGAGACCCAGTACTTC. The chain uses TRBV7-9 and TRBJ2-5; 7 bases agree with TRBD1. The CDR3 is made up of 14 amino acids. Germline trimming cut 5 bases from V and 5 bases from J; bases unmatched to any gene: 8. Germline assignment: CDR1 SEHNR and CDR2 FQNEAQ (reference sequence).

This chain uses TRBV6-5 with TRBJ1-5, with D possibly matching TRBD1 (6 bases). V was shortened by 2 bases and J by 3 bases, with 14 bases between the two germline ends. The length of the CDR3 is 16 residues. Per the germline V gene, CDR1 is MNHEY and CDR2 is SVGAGI. CDR3 amino acids: CASSYGPPGANQPQHF. CDR3 DNA sequence: TGTGCCAGCAGTTACGGCCCCCCAGGGGCCAATCAGCCCCAGCATTTT.

The chain combines TRBV7-5 with TRBJ2-7; TRBD2, as called in the table, went unchecked against the DNA. TRBV7-5 is an annotated pseudogene. The CDR3 has 16 amino acids. CDR3 loop: CARSDGTSRALYEQYF. As DNA, the CDR3 is TGTGCCAGAAGCGACGGGACTAGTAGGGCTCTCTACGAGCAGTACTTC.

V usage is TRBV5-1 and J usage is TRBJ2-5, with 15 nucleotides matching TRBD2. This CDR3 contains 18 residues. V lost 4 bases and J lost 2; bases outside the gene matches: 9. The germline gives CDR1 SGHRS, CDR2 YFSETQ. The CDR3 sequence is CASSPGLAGGPSQETQYF. CDR3 nucleotides: TGCGCCAGCAGCCCCGGACTAGCGGGAGGGCCGAGTCAAGAGACCCAGTACTTC.

This clone has only one observation. The CDR3 nucleotides read TGCGCCAGCAGCTTGGGAGCTGGACAGGGGGCGTCCGGGGAGCTGTTTTTT. It is translated as CASSLGAGQGASGELFF. The chain uses TRBV5-1 and TRBJ2-2, with 11 bases identical to TRBD1. The germline CDR1 and CDR2 sequences are SGHRS and YFSETQ. The CDR3 extends over 17 amino acids. The junction had 7 bases not matched to a gene; V was cut back by 0 bases and J by 6 bases. The whole variable domain, remainder taken from reference TRBV5-1 and TRBJ2-2, is KAGVTQTPRYLIKTRGQQVTLSCSPISGHRSVSWYQQTPGQGLQFLFEYFSETQRNKGNFPGRFSGRQFSNSRSEMNVSTLELGDSALYLCASSLGAGQGASGELFFGEGSRLTVL.

V is TRBV19 and J is TRBJ1-1; D possibly corresponds to TRBD1 (5 bases). CDR3 length: 15 amino acids. Germline assignment: CDR1 LNHDA and CDR2 SQIVND (reference sequence). V dropped 7 bases and J dropped 4 bases, with 19 bases sitting between them. The CDR3 is CASNGAGNYLTEAFF. Here the CDR3 DNA reads TGTGCCAGTAATGGGGCAGGGAACTATCTCACTGAAGCTTTCTTT. The full variable domain, completed using reference TRBV19 and TRBJ1-1, is DGGITQSPKYLFRKEGQNVTLSCEQNLNHDAMYWYRQDPGQGLRLIYYSQIVNDFQKGDIAEGYSVSREKKESFPLTVTSAQKNPTAFYLCASNGAGNYLTEAFFGQGTRLTVV.

V gene TRBV19 combines with J gene TRBJ1-5, with 10 bases lining up with TRBD1. CDR3 length: 15 amino acids. The germline gives CDR1 LNHDA, CDR2 SQIVND (reference sequence). Trimming at V came to 6 bases and at J to 4 bases, leaving 6 bases not matched to a gene. CDR3 sequence (DNA): TGTGCCAGTAGGAGACAGGGGGCGGATAATCAGCCCCAGCATTTT. This codes for CASRRQGADNQPQHF. Variable domain in full (rest from reference TRBV19 and TRBJ1-5): DGGITQSPKYLFRKEGQNVTLSCEQNLNHDAMYWYRQDPGQGLRLIYYSQIVNDFQKGDIAEGYSVSREKKESFPLTVTSAQKNPTAFYLCASRRQGADNQPQHFGDGTRLSIL.

The chain recombines TRBV28 with TRBJ2-5; 9 bases are shared with TRBD2. The CDR3 length is 14 residues. J gave up 4 bases and V 4 bases, and 4 bases lay outside the gene matches. CDR1 and CDR2 from the germline V gene are MDHEN and SYDVKM. The chain's CDR3 is CASSSREGGETQYF. Here the CDR3 DNA reads TGTGCCAGCAGTTCGCGGGAGGGCGGAGAGACCCAGTACTTC.

This clone appeared a few times. CDR3 coding DNA: TGCGCCAGCTCTGAGGGCCCGCAAAACTATGGCTACACCTTC. Its translation: CASSEGPQNYGYTF. The V call is TRBV5-1, the J call TRBJ1-2; D ambiguous. The germline CDR1 and CDR2 sequences are SGHRS and YFSETQ. CDR3 length equals 14 residues. Trimming removed 7 bases from V and 2 bases from J, with 15 bases in between.

This clone was counted a few times. The chain recombines TRBV11-2 with TRBJ1-6; no clear D. V lost 2 bases and J 7 bases, leaving 12 bases between the germline ends. The CDR3 loop spans 15 amino acids. Germline V gene lookup returns CDR1 SGHAT and CDR2 FQNNGV. The CDR3 here is CASSLNGLGNSPLHF. CDR3 DNA: TGTGCCAGCAGCTTAAATGGCCTCGGGAATTCACCCCTCCACTTT.

The chain links TRBV6-5 to TRBJ2-7, with D perhaps TRBD1 (5 bases). This CDR3 is 12 amino acids long. The germline gives CDR1 MNHEY, CDR2 SVGAGI. With 6 bases removed from V and 6 bases from J, the gap between germline ends came to 12 bases. CDR3 protein: CASRGVTSEQYF. In DNA, the CDR3 is TGTGCCAGCAGAGGGGTAACCTCCGAGCAGTACTTC.